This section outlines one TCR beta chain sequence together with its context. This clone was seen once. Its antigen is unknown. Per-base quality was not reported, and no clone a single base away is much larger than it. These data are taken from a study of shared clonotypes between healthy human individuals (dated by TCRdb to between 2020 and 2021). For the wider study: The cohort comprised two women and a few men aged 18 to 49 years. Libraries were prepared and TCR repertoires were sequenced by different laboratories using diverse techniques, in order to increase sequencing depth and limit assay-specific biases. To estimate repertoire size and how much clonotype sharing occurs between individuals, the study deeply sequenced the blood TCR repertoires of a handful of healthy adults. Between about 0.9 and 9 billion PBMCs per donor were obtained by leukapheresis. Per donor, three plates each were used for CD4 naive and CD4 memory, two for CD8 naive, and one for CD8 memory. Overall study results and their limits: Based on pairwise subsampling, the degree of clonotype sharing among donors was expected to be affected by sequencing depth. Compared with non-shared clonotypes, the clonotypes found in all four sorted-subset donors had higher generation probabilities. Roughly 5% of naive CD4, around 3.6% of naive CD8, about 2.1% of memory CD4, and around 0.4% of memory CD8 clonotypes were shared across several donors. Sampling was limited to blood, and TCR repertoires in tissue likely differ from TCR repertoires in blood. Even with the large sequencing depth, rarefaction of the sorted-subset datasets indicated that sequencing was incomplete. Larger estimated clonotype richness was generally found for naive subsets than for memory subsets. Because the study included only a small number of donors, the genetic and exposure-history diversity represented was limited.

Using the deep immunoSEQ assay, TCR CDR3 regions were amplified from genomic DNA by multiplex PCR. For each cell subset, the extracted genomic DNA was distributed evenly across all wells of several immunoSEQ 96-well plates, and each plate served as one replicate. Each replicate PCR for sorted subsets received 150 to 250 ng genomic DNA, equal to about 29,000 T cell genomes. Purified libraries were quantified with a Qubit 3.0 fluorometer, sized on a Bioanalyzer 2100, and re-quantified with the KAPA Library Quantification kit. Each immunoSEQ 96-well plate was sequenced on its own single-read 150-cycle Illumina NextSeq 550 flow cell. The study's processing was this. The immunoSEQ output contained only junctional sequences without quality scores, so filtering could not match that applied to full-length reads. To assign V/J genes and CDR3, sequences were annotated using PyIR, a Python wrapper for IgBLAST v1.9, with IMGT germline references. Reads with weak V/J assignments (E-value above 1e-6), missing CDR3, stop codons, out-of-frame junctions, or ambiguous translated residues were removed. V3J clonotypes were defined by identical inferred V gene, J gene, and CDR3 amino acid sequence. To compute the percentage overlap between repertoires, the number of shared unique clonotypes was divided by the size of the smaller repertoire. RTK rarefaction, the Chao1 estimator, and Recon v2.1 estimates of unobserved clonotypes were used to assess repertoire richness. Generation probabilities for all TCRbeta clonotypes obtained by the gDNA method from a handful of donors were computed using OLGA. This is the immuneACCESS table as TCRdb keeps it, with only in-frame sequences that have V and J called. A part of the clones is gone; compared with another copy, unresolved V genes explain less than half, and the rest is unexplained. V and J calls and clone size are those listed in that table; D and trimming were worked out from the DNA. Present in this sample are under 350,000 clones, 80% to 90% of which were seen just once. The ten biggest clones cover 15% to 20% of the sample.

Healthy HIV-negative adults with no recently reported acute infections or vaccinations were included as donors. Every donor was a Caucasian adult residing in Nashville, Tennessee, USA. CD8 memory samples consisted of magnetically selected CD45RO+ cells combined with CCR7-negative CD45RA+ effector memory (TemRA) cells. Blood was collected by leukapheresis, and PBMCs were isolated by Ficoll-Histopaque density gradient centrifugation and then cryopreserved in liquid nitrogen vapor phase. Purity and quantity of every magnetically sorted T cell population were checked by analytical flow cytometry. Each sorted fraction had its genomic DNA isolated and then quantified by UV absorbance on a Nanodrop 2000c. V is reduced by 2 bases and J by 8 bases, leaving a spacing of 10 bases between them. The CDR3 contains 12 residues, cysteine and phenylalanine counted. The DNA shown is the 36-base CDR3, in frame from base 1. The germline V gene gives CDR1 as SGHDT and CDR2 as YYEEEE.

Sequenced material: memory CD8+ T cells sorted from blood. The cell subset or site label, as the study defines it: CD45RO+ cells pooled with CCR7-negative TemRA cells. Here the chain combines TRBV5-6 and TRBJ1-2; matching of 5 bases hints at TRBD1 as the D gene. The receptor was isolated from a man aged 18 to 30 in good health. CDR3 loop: CASSFQGGGYTF. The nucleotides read TGTGCCAGCAGCTTCCAGGGCGGAGGCTACACCTTC.